This passage covers 31 T cell receptor beta chains from one sample sequenced in a study of early T cells in non-severe SARS-CoV-2 infection. TCRdb called the 5' RACE reads again in MiXCR, with one record for every CDR3 protein. In the table there are approximately 31,000 distinct CDR3 sequences, around 6.6% of which are singletons. Material for sequencing was whole blood. These receptors all come from an adult who was a healthcare worker with PCR-confirmed SARS-CoV-2 infection or an uninfected control (not recorded which).

This clonotype was recorded at least ten times. This chain connects TRBV20-1 to TRBJ2-7, with D possibly TRBD2 on 6 matching bases. V lost 5 bases and J lost 9, with 20 bases in between. Germline lookup yields CDR1 DFQATT and CDR2 SNEGSKA (reference sequence). This CDR3 is built from 13 residues. DNA of the CDR3: TGCAGTGCTTCCGGGACTCACGGGGGAGTGCAGTACTTC. This gives the protein CSASGTHGGVQYF.

The sample holds a few counts of this clonotype. The CDR3 nucleotides read TGTGCCAGCAGTTTATACAGGGTAATACAAGAGCAGTACTTC. This translates into CASSLYRVIQEQYF. The rearrangement joins TRBV28 to TRBJ2-7; weak D call: TRBD1 (6 bases). V was trimmed by 1 base and J by 7 bases, leaving 14 bases between them. Germline CDR1 is MDHEN and CDR2 is SYDVKM. This CDR3 region has 14 residues.

This clonotype was detected only a few times. The chain has TRBV9 and TRBJ2-3, with 9 nucleotides matching TRBD2. The CDR3 contains 17 residues. The V gene's germline CDR1 is SGDLS and CDR2 YYNGEE. Unmatched junction bases numbered 11, after V lost 1 base and J lost 5 bases. CDR3: CASSVLSRGAGGDTQYF. CDR3 coding DNA: TGTGCCAGCAGCGTACTCTCCAGGGGAGCGGGGGGAGATACGCAGTATTTT.

The chain uses TRBV25-1 and TRBJ2-3, with D perhaps matching TRBD1 (6 bases). The CDR3 extends over 16 amino acids. Germline loops: CDR1 MGHDK, CDR2 SYGVNS. The ends were cut back, 1 base at V and 4 bases at J, with 15 bases in the middle. The DNA for the CDR3 is TGTGCCAGCAGTGAATCTGGCAGAGGGGGACCAGATACGCAGTATTTT. Residues: CASSESGRGGPDTQYF.

Many counts were recorded for this clonotype. The gene calls are TRBV6-5 and TRBJ2-5, with 7 bases aligning to TRBD1. Germline assignment: CDR1 MNHEY and CDR2 SVGAGI. V trimming: 2 bases; J trimming: 1 base; junction bases outside the gene matches: 4. The CDR3 spans 15 residues. The CDR3 here is CASSYRRTGQETQYF. The CDR3 bases are TGTGCCAGCAGTTACCGCCGGACAGGCCAAGAGACCCAGTACTTC.

This clonotype has a count of ten or more. CDR3 nucleotides: TGCAGTGCCCCTCCCCGCGGGAGCTCCTACAATGAGCAGTTCTTC. Protein sequence: CSAPPRGSSYNEQFF. V gene TRBV20-1 combines with J gene TRBJ2-1; TRBD2 agrees at 7 bases. Germline values: CDR1 DFQATT, CDR2 SNEGSKA (reference sequence). This CDR3 spans 15 amino acids. V trimming: 6 bases; J trimming: 0 bases; junction bases outside the gene matches: 8.

The rearrangement links TRBV28 to TRBJ2-7; maybe TRBD2 (6 bases). This CDR3 is 14 amino acids long. From germline, CDR1 is MDHEN and CDR2 SYDVKM. V shed 3 bases and J shed 7 bases, with 16 bases lying between them. The CDR3 DNA reads as TGTGCCAGCAGTTTTGGGGGGTACGGGAAAGAGCAGTACTTC. Translation gives CASSFGGYGKEQYF.

This clonotype came up many times. The genes are TRBV29-1 and TRBJ1-2, with D possibly being TRBD1 (6 bases). Trimming stripped 4 bases from V and 0 bases from J, with 15 bases between. The CDR3 runs to 15 residues. The germline V gene has CDR1 SQVTM and CDR2 ANQGSEA. CDR3 in DNA: TGCAGCGTTGTAGGGGACAAGTCTTCTAACTATGGCTACACCTTC. The encoded protein is CSVVGDKSSNYGYTF.

This clonotype was picked up many times. The chain employs TRBV2 and TRBJ2-5; 11 nucleotides align to TRBD2. V lost 3 bases, J lost 2 bases, and 2 bases stayed unmatched. Germline V lookup: CDR1 SNHLY, CDR2 FYNNEI. This CDR3 is 15 amino acids long. CDR3 protein: CASSESSGRQETQYF. The CDR3 nucleotides read TGTGCCAGCAGTGAGTCTAGCGGGAGGCAAGAGACCCAGTACTTC. Full variable domain (missing parts from reference TRBV2 and TRBJ2-5): EPEVTQTPSHQVTQMGQEVILRCVPISNHLYFYWYRQILGQKVEFLVSFYNNEISEKSEIFDDQFSVERPDGSNFTLKIRSTKLEDSAMYFCASSESSGRQETQYFGPGTRLLVL.

This clonotype was seen only a few times. V and J are TRBV20-1 and TRBJ1-1; D gene ambiguous. The germline V and J ends were trimmed by 3 bases and 2 bases, with 16 bases remaining between them. The CDR3 runs 15 residues. Per the germline V gene, CDR1 is DFQATT and CDR2 is SNEGSKA (reference sequence). DNA for the CDR3: TGCAGTGCTAGGAGAGGGAACAACCTAAACACTGAAGCTTTCTTT. Amino acid sequence: CSARRGNNLNTEAFF.

In this sample, this clonotype turned up many times. The chain couples TRBV7-2 to TRBJ1-2, with D uncertain. The CDR3 covers 14 residues. V lost 0 bases, J lost 0 bases, and 5 bases lay in between. CDR1 is SGHTA, CDR2 FQGNSA, per germline. CDR3 in DNA: TGTGCCAGCAGCTTAGCATCAGCTAACTATGGCTACACCTTC. This codes for CASSLASANYGYTF.

By sample fraction, this clonotype is medium-sized. The V gene is TRBV19, the J gene TRBJ1-2, with 10 nucleotides matching TRBD1. CDR1 is LNHDA, CDR2 SQIVND, per germline (reference sequence). There are 17 residues in the CDR3. V lost 4 bases, J lost 1 base, and 9 bases stayed unmatched. The CDR3 loop is CASSNRDRGHHNYGYTF. In nucleotides, the CDR3 is TGTGCCAGTAGTAACCGGGACAGGGGACACCATAACTATGGCTACACCTTC.

The chain is built from TRBV2 and TRBJ2-1; 12 bases line up with TRBD2. V shed 5 bases and J 7 bases; nucleotides not matched to a gene: 12. The CDR3 has 17 amino acids. Germline assignment: CDR1 SNHLY and CDR2 FYNNEI. CDR3 sequence reads: CASSPLTLAGGPNEQFF. Written as DNA, the CDR3 is TGTGCCAGCAGTCCTCTCACTCTAGCGGGAGGGCCTAATGAGCAGTTCTTC. The whole variable domain, remainder taken from reference TRBV2 and TRBJ2-1, is EPEVTQTPSHQVTQMGQEVILRCVPISNHLYFYWYRQILGQKVEFLVSFYNNEISEKSEIFDDQFSVERPDGSNFTLKIRSTKLEDSAMYFCASSPLTLAGGPNEQFFGPGTRLTVL.

V and J are TRBV27 and TRBJ2-2, with 8 bases fitting TRBD2. The CDR3 length is 16 residues. Germline V gene data show CDR1 as MNHEY and CDR2 as SMNVEV (reference sequence). Unmatched junction bases numbered 7, after V lost 3 bases and J lost 4 bases. The CDR3 DNA follows: TGTGCCAGCAGTTTGGCGGGGGGCGCCCCCACCGGGGAGCTGTTTTTT. Its translation is CASSLAGGAPTGELFF.

This clonotype was detected many times. CDR3 sequence: CASNKDRAYGYTF. In DNA form, the CDR3 reads TGTGCCAGTAACAAGGACAGGGCTTATGGCTACACCTTC. The rearrangement uses TRBV19 and TRBJ1-2, with 8 nucleotides matching TRBD1. CDR1 is LNHDA and CDR2 is SQIVND in the germline V gene (reference sequence). CDR3 size: 13 residues. The V segment lost 7 bases and the J segment 5 bases; nucleotides outside the gene matches: 6.

This clonotype occurred a few times. A read error may be the cause here, since a much bigger clone is one base away. The chain joins TRBV7-6 to TRBJ2-5, with D tentatively TRBD2 (6 bases). The CDR3 extends over 13 amino acids. Germline CDR1 and CDR2: SGHVS and FNYEAQ. In DNA form, the CDR3 reads TGTGTCAGCAGCCGGGACTCCCAAGAGACCCAGTACTTC. Translating it yields CVSSRDSQETQYF.

CDR3 amino acids: CASRRTEYSNQPQHF. The CDR3, as DNA: TGTGCCAGCAGACGGACAGAGTATAGCAATCAGCCCCAGCATTTT. The chain is built from TRBV6-2 or TRBV6-3 and TRBJ1-5; perhaps TRBD1 as D (6 bases). The CDR3 runs 15 residues. Germline V gene data show CDR1 as MNHEY and CDR2 as SVGEGT. Trimming left V 6 bases short and J 0 bases short, with 12 bases between.

Ten or more counts support this clonotype. The V call is TRBV12-3 or TRBV12-4, the J call TRBJ2-7; TRBD2 is a possible D gene (6 bases). V lost 5 bases and J lost 0, with 14 bases in between. The CDR3 has 15 residues. In nucleotides, the CDR3 is TGTGCCAGCAGTCCGTTGGCGGGACTCTCCTACGAGCAGTACTTC. It yields the protein CASSPLAGLSYEQYF.

The sample holds many counts of this clonotype. CDR3 in amino acids: CASSQGVTSGTHGEQFF. The CDR3 DNA reads as TGTGCCAGCAGCCAAGGGGTGACTAGCGGGACTCACGGTGAGCAGTTCTTC. The gene calls are TRBV3-1 and TRBJ2-1; 11 bases match TRBD2. V trimming: 1 base; J trimming: 9 bases; junction bases outside the gene matches: 11. Germline V gene data show CDR1 as LGHDT and CDR2 as YNNKEL (reference sequence). This CDR3 contains 17 residues.

This clonotype came up many times. The CDR3 protein is CASSFSRGRGYGYTF. CDR3 DNA: TGTGCCAGCAGTTTCTCCAGGGGGCGCGGCTATGGCTACACCTTC. This chain uses TRBV12-3 or TRBV12-4 with TRBJ1-2; 8 bases line up with TRBD1. The CDR3 totals 15 residues. V shed 3 bases and J 4 bases; nucleotides not matched to a gene: 7.

The gene calls are TRBV7-8 and TRBJ2-1, with 7 bases matching TRBD1. The CDR3 runs 16 residues. Germline V gene lookup returns CDR1 SGHVS and CDR2 FQNEAQ. The V gene end was trimmed by 4 bases and the J gene end by 1 base; junction bases not matched to a gene: 7. Here the CDR3 DNA reads TGTGCCAGCAGCTCCTACAGGGGCCGATCCTACAATGAGCAGTTCTTC. It specifies CASSSYRGRSYNEQFF.

This clonotype was recorded at least ten times. The rearrangement uses TRBV10-3 and TRBJ1-1; 7 bases are a match to TRBD1. V trimming: 5 bases; J trimming: 2 bases; junction bases outside the gene matches: 2. Per the germline V gene, CDR1 is ENHRY and CDR2 is SYGVKD. The CDR3 runs 13 residues. The CDR3 here is CAISWDRNTEAFF. Written as DNA, the CDR3 is TGTGCCATCAGTTGGGACAGAAACACTGAAGCTTTCTTT.

Only a few counts were recorded for this clonotype. The chain recombines TRBV14 with TRBJ2-7; tentatively, D is TRBD1 (6 bases). The germline gives CDR1 SGHDN, CDR2 FVKESK. Deletions cut 2 bases from V and 1 base from J, with 9 bases between. This CDR3 has 14 amino acids. CDR3 bases: TGTGCCAGCAGCCAAACTGGACAGTCCTACGAGCAGTACTTC. Amino acids: CASSQTGQSYEQYF.

Ten or more counts support this clonotype. The genes are TRBV11-2 and TRBJ1-2, with TRBD1 as a possible D gene (6 bases). V dropped 4 bases and J dropped 3 bases, with 21 bases sitting between them. The CDR3 length is 17 residues. Germline CDR1 reads SGHAT; CDR2 reads FQNNGV. The chain's CDR3 is CASSSQEGRGVDYGYTF. The CDR3 coding sequence is TGTGCCAGCAGCTCTCAGGAGGGCAGGGGAGTAGACTATGGCTACACCTTC. Together with reference TRBV11-2 and TRBJ1-2, the CDR3 gives the full variable domain: EAGVAQSPRYKIIEKRQSVAFWCNPISGHATLYWYQQILGQGPKLLIQFQNNGVVDDSQLPKDRFSAERLKGVDSTLKIQPAKLEDSAVYLCASSSQEGRGVDYGYTFGSGTRLTVV.

Many counts were recorded for this clonotype. The V call is TRBV28, the J call TRBJ2-7; possibly TRBD1 for D (6 bases). V was cut by 6 bases and J by 1 base, with 13 bases left in between. The CDR3 runs to 14 residues. CDR1 MDHEN and CDR2 SYDVKM come from the germline V gene. The CDR3 sequence is CASRSGTLSYEQYF. In DNA, the CDR3 is TGTGCCAGCAGATCCGGGACACTATCCTACGAGCAGTACTTC.

This chain joins TRBV20-1 and TRBJ1-2; TRBD1 aligns across 7 bases. This CDR3 contains 14 residues. The J segment lost 2 bases and the V segment lost 0 bases, leaving 3 bases of the junction unmatched. Looked up from germline, CDR1 is DFQATT and CDR2 is SNEGSKA (reference sequence). The CDR3 sequence: CSARDWDSNYGYTF. The CDR3 DNA reads TGCAGTGCTAGAGATTGGGACAGCAACTATGGCTACACCTTC.

This clonotype turned up a few times. The gene calls are TRBV20-1 and TRBJ2-7; D may be TRBD1 (6 bases). The V end lost 5 bases, the J end lost 6 bases, and 14 bases lay between the germline ends. Germline V gene data show CDR1 as DFQATT and CDR2 as SNEGSKA (reference sequence). The CDR3 consists of 12 residues. CDR3 amino acids: CSAARPGVEQYF. The CDR3 DNA reads as TGCAGTGCTGCCAGACCAGGGGTCGAGCAGTACTTC.

This clonotype was detected ten times or more. The chain links TRBV12-3 or TRBV12-4 to TRBJ1-1; 10 bases are shared with TRBD1. With 3 bases clipped from V and 4 bases from J, the junction kept 5 bases outside the gene matches. The CDR3 is 15 residues long. CDR3 sequence reads: CASSFGDRGSTEAFF. In DNA, the CDR3 is TGTGCCAGCAGTTTCGGGGACAGGGGATCCACTGAAGCTTTCTTT.

This clonotype was recorded a few times. Given the absence of the conserved phenylalanine or tryptophan at the CDR3 end, a read error is likely. This chain uses TRBV6-6 with TRBJ2-5, with 10 bases matching TRBD2. Germline V gene sequence: CDR1 MNHNY, CDR2 SVGAGI (reference sequence). V was pared by 6 bases and J by 5 bases, with 15 bases of the junction left unmatched. The CDR3 is 17 amino acids. The chain's CDR3 is CASRYPLAGGGIETQYS. CDR3 coding DNA: TGTGCCAGCAGATACCCCTTAGCGGGAGGAGGGATTGAGACCCAGTACTCC.

This chain links TRBV14 with TRBJ1-2, with D hard to call. Trimming removed 4 bases from V and 4 bases from J, with 10 bases in between. CDR1 and CDR2 from the germline V gene are SGHDN and FVKESK. The CDR3 spans 13 residues. This chain's CDR3 is CASSPGISYGYTF. The CDR3 DNA follows: TGTGCCAGCAGCCCAGGAATTTCCTATGGCTACACCTTC.

The sample holds many counts of this clonotype. This chain links TRBV7-3 with TRBJ2-1; 10 bases fit TRBD2. The CDR3 is 15 residues long. Germline V gene sequence: CDR1 SGHTA, CDR2 FQGTGA. V lost 1 base and J lost 8; bases outside the gene matches: 5. CDR3 region: CASSLRLAGEDEQFF. In DNA, the CDR3 is TGTGCCAGCAGCTTAAGGCTAGCGGGAGAGGATGAGCAGTTCTTC.